The 24 T cell receptor beta chains given below trace back to one sample, sequenced in a study of T cell responses to AZD1222 COVID-19 vaccine. Only in-frame clones appear in the TCRdb table, and some are missing; sequencing was by immunoSEQ multiplex PCR. The sample has 150,000 to 200,000 clones; 92% are singletons. The source was peripheral blood, collected 28 days after the second AZD1222 dose. The receptors derive from an adult who received the AZD1222 COVID-19 vaccine.

Here the CDR3 DNA reads TGTGCCAGCTCACCAGGGACAGGGGGGTTCACTGAAGCTTTCTTT. As protein: CASSPGTGGFTEAFF. This chain uses TRBV18 with TRBJ1-1, with 11 bases aligning to TRBD1. Germline values: CDR1 KGHSH, CDR2 LQKENI. The CDR3 contains 15 residues. J gave up 4 bases and V 2 bases, and 3 bases lay outside the gene matches.

The V and J genes are TRBV6-2 or TRBV6-3 and TRBJ2-1; 9 bases are shared with TRBD2. Germline V gene data show CDR1 as MNHEY and CDR2 as SVGEGT. Trimming took 2 bases from V and 9 from J; bases not matched to a gene: 23. The CDR3 consists of 20 residues. The CDR3 bases are TGTGCCAGCAGTTACACCCGTCGGGCGCGGGAGGGCCCCCCCCATGGTGAGCAGTTCTTC. It encodes CASSYTRRAREGPPHGEQFF.

V usage is TRBV10-3 and J usage is TRBJ2-2; 11 bases align to TRBD2. V lost 10 bases, J lost 0 bases, and 4 bases stayed unmatched. Germline V CDR1 and CDR2: ENHRY, SYGVKD. CDR3 size: 15 residues. The CDR3 nucleotides are TGTGCCAGTTCGACTAGCGGGACGAACACCGGGGAGCTGTTTTTT. The encoded protein is CASSTSGTNTGELFF.

The rearrangement uses TRBV5-8 and TRBJ2-5, with 13 bases that match TRBD2. Trimming removed 3 bases from V and 7 bases from J; junction bases left unmatched: 9. Germline loops: CDR1 SGHTS, CDR2 YDEGEE. The length of the CDR3 is 16 residues. CDR3 coding DNA: TGTGCCAGCAGCTGGGGGGGACTAGCGGGGTCCTCGACCCAGTACTTC. This encodes CASSWGGLAGSSTQYF.

This CDR3 reads CAWSLGLTAQYF. CDR3 DNA: TGTGCCTGGAGTCTAGGACTGACGGCCCAGTATTTT. V usage is TRBV30 and J usage is TRBJ2-3; a possible D gene is TRBD2 (5 bases). The CDR3 contains 12 residues. Trimming took off 2 bases at V and 12 bases at J, with 15 bases between the two ends. Germline loops: CDR1 GTSNPN, CDR2 SVGIG (reference sequence).

This rearrangement joins TRBV15 to TRBJ2-4, with D uncertain. Trimming removed 8 bases from V and 0 bases from J, with 11 bases in between. Germline CDR1 and CDR2: LNHNV and YYDKDF (reference sequence). The CDR3 has 14 amino acids. The CDR3 bases are TGTGCCACCTCCCTAGACTTAGCCAAAAACATTCAGTACTTC. It is translated as CATSLDLAKNIQYF.

This sequence joins TRBV7-2 and TRBJ2-7; D possibly corresponds to TRBD2 (5 bases). Germline CDR1 reads SGHTA; CDR2 reads FQGNSA. The CDR3 contains 12 residues. V was shortened by 1 base and J by 6 bases, with 7 bases between the two germline ends. For the CDR3, the DNA is TGTGCCAGCAGCTTAGATGCGGGCGAGCAGTACTTC. Its translation: CASSLDAGEQYF.

CDR3 in amino acids: CASSLLSYTEAFF. DNA for the CDR3: TGTGCCAGCAGCTTACTTAGCTACACTGAAGCTTTCTTT. The chain links TRBV7-3 to TRBJ1-1, with no clear D. Germline CDR1 and CDR2: SGHTA and FQGTGA. The CDR3 has 13 amino acids. Trimming cost V 2 bases and J 3 bases, with 7 bases left between them.

The J gene is TRBJ1-5, the V gene TRBV19; D unresolved. V was trimmed by 3 bases and J by 4 bases, leaving 10 bases between them. The CDR3 runs 14 residues. CDR1 and CDR2 from the germline V gene are LNHDA and SQIVND (reference sequence). CDR3 sequence (DNA): TGTGCCAGTAGTATCGGACGGTATAATCAGCCCCAGCATTTT. Translated, it gives CASSIGRYNQPQHF.

This rearrangement joins TRBV5-1 to TRBJ2-3; 10 bases are shared with TRBD2. Germline CDR1 is SGHRS and CDR2 is YFSETQ. The J segment lost 4 bases and the V segment lost 4 bases, leaving 9 bases of the junction unmatched. There are 16 residues in the CDR3. The CDR3 DNA is TGCGCCAGCAGCCCCGGTAGCGGGGGGCGAGCAGATACGCAGTATTTT. It codes for CASSPGSGGRADTQYF. The variable domain in full, with the rest retrieved from reference TRBV5-1 and TRBJ2-3, is KAGVTQTPRYLIKTRGQQVTLSCSPISGHRSVSWYQQTPGQGLQFLFEYFSETQRNKGNFPGRFSGRQFSNSRSEMNVSTLELGDSALYLCASSPGSGGRADTQYFGPGTRLTVL.

This clone occurred once. The rearrangement joins TRBV23-1 to TRBJ1-2; D unresolved. TRBV23-1 is classed as an ORF, of uncertain function. This CDR3 has 15 residues. The V end was cut by 0 bases, the J end by 4 bases, with 12 bases between. CDR3 residues: CASSQSPAYSYGYTF. The CDR3 DNA is TGCGCCAGCAGTCAATCCCCGGCTTATAGCTATGGCTACACCTTC.

The count of this clone is one. This chain joins TRBV15 and TRBJ2-7; D possibly corresponds to TRBD1 (6 bases). There are 15 residues in the CDR3. The germline CDR1 and CDR2 sequences are LNHNV and YYDKDF (reference sequence). The V end was cut by 1 base, the J end by 3 bases, with 13 bases between. The CDR3 nucleotides are TGTGCCACCAGCAGAGGGGCAGGGGAAGGCTACGAGCAGTACTTC. Protein product: CATSRGAGEGYEQYF.

The chain uses TRBV12-3 or TRBV12-4 and TRBJ2-7; D remains unclear. The CDR3 loop spans 12 amino acids. V lost 6 bases and J 3 bases, leaving 9 bases between the germline ends. The CDR3 DNA follows: TGTGCCAGCAGACTGGGGTACTACGAGCAGTACTTC. Amino acids: CASRLGYYEQYF.

The CDR3 sequence: CASSLLDGYTF. For the CDR3, the DNA is TGTGCCAGCAGTTTACTCGATGGCTACACCTTC. The chain combines TRBV28 with TRBJ1-2, with D unresolved. Germline-derived CDR1 and CDR2 are MDHEN and SYDVKM. The ends were cut back, 2 bases at V and 6 bases at J, with 4 bases in the middle. The CDR3 sequence is 11 residues long.

J is TRBJ2-2 and V is TRBV6-5; D perhaps matches TRBD1 (6 bases). CDR3 size: 15 residues. Germline CDR1 is MNHEY and CDR2 is SVGAGI. Between the trimmed V and J ends, which lost 5 bases and 4 bases, there was a span of 14 bases. CDR3 in DNA: TGTGCCAGCAGTCCCGGGACATATACCACCGGGGAGCTGTTTTTT. The encoded protein is CASSPGTYTTGELFF.

This sequence joins TRBV29-1 and TRBJ2-1; no firm D call. V dropped 2 bases and J dropped 5 bases, with 13 bases sitting between them. From germline, CDR1 is SQVTM and CDR2 ANQGSEA. The CDR3 is 14 residues long. The CDR3 loop reads CSVESRSIDNEQFF. The CDR3 DNA sequence: TGCAGCGTTGAATCCCGGTCCATCGACAATGAGCAGTTCTTC.

This sequence joins TRBV27 and TRBJ2-1; maybe TRBD1 (5 bases). CDR1 is MNHEY, CDR2 SMNVEV, per germline (reference sequence). V was trimmed by 4 bases and J by 7 bases, leaving 11 bases between them. This CDR3 has 13 amino acids. The DNA for the CDR3 is TGTGCCAGCAGTTCCAGGGTGGGTAATGAGCAGTTCTTC. It translates to CASSSRVGNEQFF.

The chain combines TRBV18 with TRBJ1-1, with TRBD1 identical over 8 bases. The CDR3 covers 18 residues. V trimming: 3 bases; J trimming: 0 bases; junction bases outside the gene matches: 12. Germline V gives CDR1 KGHSH, CDR2 LQKENI. CDR3 in DNA: TGTGCCAGCTCACCGTACAGGGGGGACCTCTTCATGAACACTGAAGCTTTCTTT. Translation: CASSPYRGDLFMNTEAFF.

The J gene is TRBJ2-1, the V gene TRBV10-3, with 9 bases lining up with TRBD2. The germline V gene encodes CDR1 ENHRY and CDR2 SYGVKD. This CDR3 has 16 residues. V lost 4 bases and J lost 3; bases outside the gene matches: 7. CDR3 amino acids: CAISGYSGSGYNEQFF. DNA of the CDR3: TGTGCCATCAGTGGATATAGCGGGAGTGGCTACAATGAGCAGTTCTTC.

The chain couples TRBV19 to TRBJ1-1, with 8 bases lining up with TRBD1. J gave up 3 bases and V 0 bases, and 6 bases lay outside the gene matches. The CDR3 covers 16 residues. Per the germline V gene, CDR1 is LNHDA and CDR2 is SQIVND (reference sequence). CDR3 amino acids: CASSIDQLDRDTEAFF. DNA for the CDR3: TGTGCCAGTAGTATAGATCAATTGGACAGGGACACTGAAGCTTTCTTT.

The chain combines TRBV6-5 with TRBJ2-7, with 7 bases lining up with TRBD2. J was trimmed by 6 bases and V by 10 bases; bases with no gene match: 12. The CDR3 has 13 amino acids. From germline, CDR1 is MNHEY and CDR2 SVGAGI. CDR3 sequence reads: CATRMRERGEQYF. DNA of the CDR3: TGTGCCACCAGAATGCGGGAGAGGGGCGAGCAGTACTTC.

This rearrangement joins TRBV19 to TRBJ1-1; D unresolved. The CDR3 runs to 12 residues. Trimming pared 3 bases from V and 3 bases from J, leaving 5 bases between. Germline V lookup: CDR1 LNHDA, CDR2 SQIVND (reference sequence). The CDR3 sequence: CASSIRYTEAFF. In DNA form, the CDR3 reads TGTGCCAGTAGTATCCGCTACACTGAAGCTTTCTTT.

The chain uses TRBV4-2 and TRBJ1-2; D possibly corresponds to TRBD1 (5 bases). The V and J ends lost 0 bases and 13 bases respectively, with 12 bases between them. The CDR3 runs 12 residues. CDR1 LGHNA and CDR2 YNFKEQ come from the germline V gene. The CDR3 is CASSQDQGKSTF. The CDR3 nucleotides are TGTGCCAGCAGCCAAGATCAGGGCAAAAGCACCTTC.

The rearrangement links TRBV7-2 to TRBJ1-4; unclear D gene. Germline loops: CDR1 SGHTA, CDR2 FQGNSA. CDR3 length: 15 amino acids. The V and J ends lost 5 bases and 4 bases respectively, with 14 bases between them. CDR3 DNA sequence: TGTGCCAGCAGCCGTTCAGGATTATATAATGAAAAACTGTTTTTT. It specifies CASSRSGLYNEKLFF.